This TCR beta chain came from a study of T cell changes during pregnancy in multiple sclerosis. The data were produced by immunoSEQ multiplex PCR, yet TCRdb's version contains in-frame clones alone and is incomplete. This table has 55,000 to 75,000 clones, roughly 92% appearing once. Trimming shortened V by 11 bases and J by 6 bases, and 19 bases separated the two germline ends. From germline, CDR1 is ENHRY and CDR2 SYGVKD. CDR3 length: 14 residues. Sequencing used CD8+ T cells from peripheral blood mononuclear cells, obtained in the second trimester of pregnancy. The chain is built from TRBV10-3 and TRBJ2-2; maybe TRBD1 (6 bases). The TCR originated in a female donor with multiple sclerosis, enrolled in a pregnancy study. The CDR3 DNA is TGTGCCGTACTGCAGGGGAGAGATCCCGGGGAGCTGTTTTTT. Encoded protein: CAVLQGRDPGELFF.